The following is a T cell receptor (beta chain) sequence with its context. This specimen comes from a study of blood T cell repertoires in COVID-19. Study context: The study drew acute and convalescent COVID-19 samples from the United States, Italy and Spain. Nucleic acid was either cDNA or gDNA, and it came from T cells, B-cell-depleted T cells, or PBMCs.

Generated by immunoSEQ multiplex PCR, the TCRdb table keeps only in-frame clones and is missing some. This table holds fewer than 200,000 clones, roughly 80% found once. Input material: peripheral blood. The source of this sequence is a woman aged 55-69 years with COVID-19, enrolled during active disease.

The DNA of the CDR3 is TGTGCCAGCCGAACAGTTTCCTACAATGAGCAGTTCTTC. Translated: CASRTVSYNEQFF. The chain recombines TRBV11-2 with TRBJ2-1; no clear D gene. The CDR3 is 13 amino acids. V lost 8 bases and J 1 base, leaving 9 bases between the germline ends. The germline V gene encodes CDR1 SGHAT and CDR2 FQNNGV.